Listed here are 7 T cell receptor beta chains from one sample, sequenced in a study of human T cells and chemical hapten exposure. MiXCR, run by TCRdb on the RACE reads, gives a single entry per CDR3 protein. The sample contains 70,000 to 100,000 distinct CDR3 sequences, 6% to 9% of which appear only once. Time point defined: patch test 1, 2 weeks after DPC sensitization. The treatment was: therapeutic diphenylcyclopropenone sensitization with weekly scalp DPC. Sample: whole blood, taken in connection with sensitization to the hapten diphenylcyclopropenone (DPC). The receptor set was obtained from a woman in her twenties or thirties with alopecia areata. Some clones in this sample may be carry-over from other donors' samples.

The sample holds a few counts of this clonotype. This chain uses TRBV27 with TRBJ2-5, with D tentatively TRBD2 (6 bases). CDR1 is MNHEY, CDR2 SMNVEV, per germline (reference sequence). Deletions cut 8 bases from V and 1 base from J, with 14 bases between. There are 14 residues in the CDR3. CDR3 DNA: TGTGCCAGCGGGGGACTGGGACGCCAAGAGACCCAGTACTTC. This encodes CASGGLGRQETQYF.

Many counts were recorded for this clonotype. The V call is TRBV12-3 or TRBV12-4, the J call TRBJ1-5, with 7 nucleotides matching TRBD1. The ends lost 5 bases at V and 5 bases at J; junction bases unmatched: 9. This CDR3 is built from 15 residues. CDR3 protein: CASSISTGYDQPQHF. The CDR3 DNA is TGTGCCAGCAGTATATCGACAGGGTACGATCAGCCCCAGCATTTT.

The chain uses TRBV29-1 and TRBJ1-5; 8 nucleotides agree with TRBD1. Germline V gene data show CDR1 as SQVTM and CDR2 as ANQGSEA. The CDR3 is 14 residues long. The V and J ends lost 8 bases and 2 bases, in that order; junction bases with no gene match: 8. In DNA form, the CDR3 reads TGCAGCAAAGGACAGGGTCGGGGCAATCAGCCCCAGCATTTT. Translated, it gives CSKGQGRGNQPQHF. Using reference TRBV29-1 and TRBJ1-5 for the parts outside the CDR3, the full variable domain is SAVISQKPSRDICQRGTSLTIQCQVDSQVTMMFWYRQQPGQSLTLIATANQGSEATYESGFVIDKFPISRPNLTFSTLTVSNMSPEDSSIYLCSKGQGRGNQPQHFGDGTRLSIL.

This clonotype has just a few counts. This chain joins TRBV6-5 and TRBJ2-5, with TRBD1 matching over 7 bases. This CDR3 has 13 residues. J gave up 4 bases and V 6 bases, and 5 bases lay outside the gene matches. Germline assignment: CDR1 MNHEY and CDR2 SVGAGI. CDR3 region: CASSTGERETQYF. The CDR3 coding sequence is TGTGCCAGCAGCACAGGGGAGCGAGAGACCCAGTACTTC.

The table lists this clonotype with a few counts. The rearrangement joins TRBV15 to TRBJ1-4; a possible D gene is TRBD1 (5 bases). Germline CDR1 LNHNV, CDR2 YYDKDF (reference sequence). CDR3 size: 13 residues. V lost 1 base to trimming and J lost 7 bases, with 7 bases between them. The CDR3 spells CATSRGDSEKLFF. For the CDR3, the DNA is TGTGCCACCAGCAGAGGTGACAGTGAAAAACTGTTTTTT. The full variable domain, in which reference TRBV15 and TRBJ1-4 provide the parts outside the CDR3, is DAMVIQNPRYQVTQFGKPVTLSCSQTLNHNVMYWYQQKSSQAPKLLFHYYDKDFNNEADTPDNFQSRRPNTSFCFLDIRSPGLGDTAMYLCATSRGDSEKLFFGSGTQLSVL.

At least ten counts were recorded for this clonotype. The chain carries TRBV6-1 and TRBJ2-1; the D gene could be TRBD1 or TRBD2 (5 bases each). Trimming cost V 2 bases and J 4 bases, with 18 bases left between them. The CDR3 is 17 residues long. Germline lookup yields CDR1 MNHNS and CDR2 SASEGT. CDR3 loop: CASSEFGDPKGYNEQFF. The DNA for the CDR3 is TGTGCCAGCAGTGAATTTGGGGACCCGAAGGGATACAATGAGCAGTTCTTC.

Regarding this clonotype: An end of the junction differs from the germline gene, which may be a read error. The chain recombines TRBV5-1 with TRBJ1-6; D ambiguous. Germline values: CDR1 SGHRS, CDR2 YFSETQ. The CDR3 has 15 residues. In DNA form, the CDR3 reads TGCGCCAGCAGCTTGCCGGATAGGGAAAATTCACGCCTCCACTTT. It translates to CASSLPDRENSRLHF.